This T cell receptor beta chain was identified during a study of response to subunit inactivated influenza vaccine. Whole-study findings and limits: After each seasonal influenza vaccination, few new T cells are recruited, the authors suggested.

TCRdb re-called the RT-PCR reads through MiXCR, storing one row per CDR3 protein. Of a few hundred thousand distinct CDR3 sequences detected, under 8.5% appear once; the ten largest clones hold around 13%. About this clonotype: The antigen is not known.

Sequencing used PBMCs from blood, obtained 23 months after vaccination. This receptor was taken from a man aged 50 to 69 who received an inactivated influenza vaccine.

The CDR3 bases are TGTGCCAGCAATTACTTGGGGTCGGGGGCGAGGGAGCAGTACTTC. The encoded protein is CASNYLGSGAREQYF. This sequence joins TRBV28 and TRBJ2-7, with D perhaps matching TRBD1 or TRBD2 (6 bases each). This CDR3 comprises 15 residues. Germline V gene data show CDR1 as MDHEN and CDR2 as SYDVKM. V lost 7 bases and J lost 7, with 23 bases in between.